The 18 T cell receptor beta chains listed next were all sequenced from one sample in a study of T cell responses to AZD1222 COVID-19 vaccine. Profiling relied on immunoSEQ multiplex PCR, and the TCRdb table lists in-frame clones only, not all of them. The sample holds under 150,000 clones; around nine tenths are singletons and the top ten take approximately 5.4%. The starting material was peripheral blood, obtained on day 0 of AZD1222 vaccination. Every receptor here comes from an adult in good health.

J is TRBJ2-3 and V is TRBV19; 9 nucleotides agree with TRBD2. The CDR3 contains 15 residues. Germline V CDR1 and CDR2: LNHDA, SQIVND (reference sequence). Trimming took 4 bases from V and 2 from J; bases not matched to a gene: 4. The CDR3 region is CASSSGGGITDTQYF. The CDR3, as DNA: TGTGCCAGTAGTAGCGGGGGGGGGATCACAGATACGCAGTATTTT.

This sequence joins TRBV28 and TRBJ1-1; the D gene is possibly TRBD1 (5 bases). The CDR3 is 15 residues long. Germline CDR1 and CDR2: MDHEN and SYDVKM. Trimming pared 4 bases from V and 7 bases from J, leaving 19 bases between. The CDR3 DNA reads as TGTGCCAGCAGTTCGCTGGGAGGGGTGGTGTTTGAAGCTTTCTTT. The encoded protein is CASSSLGGVVFEAFF.

The chain couples TRBV7-9 to TRBJ1-5; D is uncertain. CDR3 length equals 13 residues. Germline loops: CDR1 SEHNR, CDR2 FQNEAQ (reference sequence). V lost 8 bases, J lost 2 bases, and 10 bases lay in between. For the CDR3, the DNA is TGTGCCAGCGCGCGGTCGGGCAATCAGCCCCAGCATTTT. Its protein is CASARSGNQPQHF.

This clone was detected a few times. This chain joins TRBV29-1 and TRBJ1-2; D may be TRBD1 (5 bases). The germline gives CDR1 SQVTM, CDR2 ANQGSEA. Trimming removed 2 bases at V and 3 bases at J, with 13 bases between. The CDR3 has 14 residues. CDR3 in DNA: TGCAGCGTTGAATTGGCAGGGAATCACTATGGCTACACCTTC. As protein: CSVELAGNHYGYTF.

The chain employs TRBV5-1 and TRBJ2-6; D ambiguous. This CDR3 has 14 residues. CDR1 SGHRS and CDR2 YFSETQ come from the germline V gene. V gave up 1 base and J gave up 1 base, with 3 bases separating them. The CDR3 sequence: CASSLLSGANVLTF. The CDR3 nucleotides are TGCGCCAGCAGCTTGTTATCTGGGGCCAACGTCCTGACTTTC. Full variable domain (outside the CDR3, taken from reference TRBV5-1 and TRBJ2-6): KAGVTQTPRYLIKTRGQQVTLSCSPISGHRSVSWYQQTPGQGLQFLFEYFSETQRNKGNFPGRFSGRQFSNSRSEMNVSTLELGDSALYLCASSLLSGANVLTFGAGSRLTVL.

The rearrangement joins TRBV12-3 or TRBV12-4 to TRBJ2-2, with unresolved D. With 5 bases removed from V and 7 bases from J, the gap between germline ends came to 8 bases. This CDR3 comprises 12 residues. CDR3 sequence reads: CASSPQNGELFF. In DNA, the CDR3 is TGTGCCAGCAGTCCTCAGAACGGGGAGCTGTTTTTT.

The rearrangement links TRBV7-2 to TRBJ1-3; D call uncertain. CDR1 and CDR2 (germline): SGHTA, FQGNSA. This CDR3 is 14 amino acids long. V was trimmed by 2 bases and J by 3 bases, leaving 8 bases between them. For the CDR3, the DNA is TGTGCCAGCAGCTTACATGGGGTTGGAAACACCATATATTTT. Translated: CASSLHGVGNTIYF.

The chain couples TRBV28 to TRBJ1-4; unclear D gene. Germline CDR1 MDHEN, CDR2 SYDVKM. There are 13 residues in the CDR3. The ends were cut back, 3 bases at V and 6 bases at J, with 8 bases in the middle. For the CDR3, the DNA is TGTGCCAGCAGTTTGTCCGGATATGAAAAACTGTTTTTT. It codes for CASSLSGYEKLFF.

This rearrangement joins TRBV11-2 to TRBJ1-3; D gene unclear. V lost 5 bases to trimming and J lost 8 bases, with 16 bases between them. Per the germline V gene, CDR1 is SGHAT and CDR2 is FQNNGV. CDR3 length: 14 residues. The CDR3 sequence: CASSPGGGRDTIYF. DNA of the CDR3: TGTGCCAGCAGCCCCGGTGGAGGTCGGGACACCATATATTTT.

The chain links TRBV5-1 to TRBJ1-3; no firm D call. From germline, CDR1 is SGHRS and CDR2 YFSETQ. The CDR3 covers 17 residues. The V and J ends lost 2 bases and 2 bases respectively, with 17 bases between them. This CDR3 reads CASSFTPLQATGNTIYF. The DNA of the CDR3 is TGCGCCAGCAGCTTTACCCCGCTGCAGGCGACTGGAAACACCATATATTTT.

V is TRBV18 and J is TRBJ2-2, with D tentatively TRBD1 (5 bases). There are 14 residues in the CDR3. Germline CDR1 KGHSH, CDR2 LQKENI. V shed 2 bases and J shed 6 bases, with 10 bases lying between them. The CDR3 region is CASSPTRVAGELFF. In DNA form, the CDR3 reads TGTGCCAGCTCACCAACCAGGGTAGCCGGGGAGCTGTTTTTT.

The CDR3 sequence: CASSEQGVTANEKLFF. CDR3 nucleotides: TGCGCCAGCAGCGAACAGGGTGTAACGGCTAATGAAAAACTGTTTTTT. The chain recombines TRBV4-1 with TRBJ1-4; D is perhaps TRBD1 (6 bases). There are 16 residues in the CDR3. Germline assignment: CDR1 MGHRA and CDR2 YSYEKL. Trimming shortened V by 5 bases and J by 3 bases, and 16 bases separated the two germline ends.

The chain employs TRBV29-1 and TRBJ2-1; 7 bases align to TRBD2. Germline V CDR1 and CDR2: SQVTM, ANQGSEA. V was clipped by 3 bases and J by 2 bases; unmatched bases: 10. The CDR3 is made up of 16 amino acids. The DNA of the CDR3 is TGCAGCGTTGACGGGGTCCAGGGAGGGCCCTACAATGAGCAGTTCTTC. Protein product: CSVDGVQGGPYNEQFF.

This rearrangement joins TRBV5-6 to TRBJ1-5; TRBD1 matches at 11 bases. This CDR3 has 17 residues. Germline CDR1 reads SGHDT; CDR2 reads YYEEEE. Losses at the gene ends were 2 bases for V and 0 bases for J; bases not matched to a gene: 4. The CDR3 coding sequence is TGTGCCAGCAGCTTTGGGGACAGGGGGTCTAGCAATCAGCCCCAGCATTTT. The encoded protein is CASSFGDRGSSNQPQHF.

CDR3 nucleotides: TGTGCCAGTACCAGAACTAGCGACACAAGAGATACGCAGTATTTT. This encodes CASTRTSDTRDTQYF. The V gene is TRBV19, the J gene TRBJ2-3; 7 bases fit TRBD2. Germline assignment: CDR1 LNHDA and CDR2 SQIVND (reference sequence). The CDR3 covers 15 residues. The V segment lost 7 bases and the J segment 5 bases; nucleotides outside the gene matches: 12. Using reference TRBV19 and TRBJ2-3 for the parts outside the CDR3, the full variable domain is DGGITQSPKYLFRKEGQNVTLSCEQNLNHDAMYWYRQDPGQGLRLIYYSQIVNDFQKGDIAEGYSVSREKKESFPLTVTSAQKNPTAFYLCASTRTSDTRDTQYFGPGTRLTVL.

The chain carries TRBV7-9 and TRBJ1-5; D remains ambiguous. From germline, CDR1 is SEHNR and CDR2 FQNEAQ (reference sequence). The CDR3 loop spans 16 amino acids. The V end was cut by 1 base, the J end by 2 bases, with 12 bases between. Written as DNA, the CDR3 is TGTGCCAGCAGCTTAGTGTCCGCTAATCGCAATCAGCCCCAGCATTTT. Amino acid sequence: CASSLVSANRNQPQHF.

The V gene is TRBV19, the J gene TRBJ1-1, with a possible D match to TRBD1 (5 bases). Trimming left V 5 bases short and J 1 base short, with 11 bases between. CDR1 is LNHDA and CDR2 is SQIVND in the germline V gene (reference sequence). The CDR3 is made up of 14 amino acids. The CDR3 is CASSARQRNTEAFF. CDR3 in DNA: TGTGCCAGTAGTGCTAGACAGAGGAACACTGAAGCTTTCTTT.

This clone was observed once. The chain couples TRBV28 to TRBJ2-5; D is undetermined. The V gene lost 4 bases and the J gene lost 0 bases, with 18 bases spanning the gap. Germline V gives CDR1 MDHEN, CDR2 SYDVKM. This CDR3 contains 17 residues. The CDR3 DNA sequence: TGTGCCAGCAGTTATCACCAGCAACGGACGTACCAAGAGACCCAGTACTTC. It specifies CASSYHQQRTYQETQYF.